The present T cell receptor (beta chain) was sequenced within a study of blood T cell repertoires in COVID-19. Here immunoSEQ multiplex PCR was the method, and the copy in TCRdb shows in-frame clones only, minus some. The sample lists some 170,000 clones, roughly 82% occurring once. This clone was counted once. This CDR3 is 14 amino acids long. After removal of 2 bases from V and 9 bases from J, the junction contained 2 bases not matched to a gene. CDR1 is SGHAT, CDR2 FQNNGV, per germline. The chain recombines TRBV11-2 with TRBJ2-2; 11 bases match TRBD2. This receptor was taken from a woman in her 70s with acute or convalescent COVID-19. The sample consisted of peripheral blood. CDR3 DNA sequence: TGTGCCAGCAGCTTAACTAGCGGGAGCCGGGAGCTGTTTTTT. Residues: CASSLTSGSRELFF.